This TCR beta chain was sequenced in a study of shared clonotypes between healthy human individuals (dated by TCRdb to 2020 to 2022). Study-level background: A couple of women and three men aged 18 to 49 years were included in the cohort. Leukapheresis yielded between about 0.85 and 9.5 billion PBMCs per donor. To estimate repertoire size and how much clonotype sharing occurs between individuals, the study deeply sequenced the blood TCR repertoires of five healthy adults. To increase sequencing depth and limit assay-specific biases, TCR repertoire library preparation and sequencing were carried out by different laboratories using diverse techniques. For each donor, CD4 naive and CD4 memory were each run on three plates, CD8 naive on two plates, and CD8 memory on one plate. On the study overall, not on this receptor specifically: Pairwise subsampling led to the expectation that sequencing depth would affect the degree of clonotype sharing among donors. About 5% of naive CD4, 3.5% of naive CD8, roughly 2.4% of memory CD4, and 0.4% of memory CD8 clonotypes were shared across several donors. Naive subsets generally had larger estimated clonotype richness than memory subsets. Because the study included a small number of donors, the genetic and exposure-history diversity represented was limited. Higher generation probabilities were observed for clonotypes shared by all four sorted-subset donors than for non-shared clonotypes. Sampling was restricted to blood, and TCR repertoires in tissue are likely to differ from TCR repertoires in blood. Incomplete sequencing was indicated by rarefaction of sorted-subset datasets, despite the large sequencing depth.

TCR CDR3 regions were amplified from genomic DNA by multiplex PCR using the deep immunoSEQ assay. Extracted genomic DNA from each cell subset was distributed evenly across all wells of several immunoSEQ 96-well plates, and each plate was treated as a replicate. For sorted subsets, roughly 190 ng of genomic DNA, equivalent to some 33,000 T cell genomes, went into each replicate PCR. Purified libraries were measured with a Qubit 3.0 fluorometer, size-checked on a Bioanalyzer 2100, and measured again with the KAPA Library Quantification kit. Each immunoSEQ 96-well plate was sequenced on its own single-read 150-cycle Illumina NextSeq 550 flow cell. For the original study's pipeline: Because the immunoSEQ output included only junctional sequences and no quality scores, the filtering could not be the same as the filtering used for full-length reads. Sequences were annotated with PyIR, a Python wrapper for IgBLAST v1.9, using IMGT germline references to assign V/J genes and CDR3. Reads were removed for weak V/J assignments (E-value above 1e-6), missing CDR3, stop codons, out-of-frame junctions, or ambiguous translated residues. V3J clonotypes were defined as sequences sharing an identical inferred V gene, J gene, and CDR3 amino acid sequence. Percentage overlap between repertoires was calculated by dividing the number of shared unique clonotypes by the size of the smaller repertoire. Repertoire richness was assessed with RTK rarefaction, the Chao1 estimator, and Recon v2.1 estimates of unobserved clonotypes. For all TCRbeta clonotypes obtained by the gDNA method from a handful of donors, generation probabilities were computed with OLGA. TCRdb took this table from immuneACCESS and kept in-frame rearrangements with V and J called. Such tables lack part of the clones; where checked against another copy, unresolved V genes explain under half of the gap, and the rest is unexplained. V, J and clone size are those of that table, while D and trimming were read from the DNA. For this sample there are about 770,000 clones; 72% appear just once. The ten largest clones take up around 1.8% of the sample.

This clone was seen repeatedly, ten times or more. Its antigen is unknown. Per-base qualities were not stored, and no clone one base away is much larger. Healthy HIV-negative adults with no recently reported acute infections or vaccinations were included as donors. Every donor was a Caucasian adult residing in Nashville, Tennessee, USA. CD4+ T cells were enriched by magnetic negative selection; naive cells were then positively selected on CD45RA, and the negative fraction formed the memory subset. After blood collection by leukapheresis, PBMCs were isolated using Ficoll-Histopaque density gradient centrifugation and then cryopreserved in the vapor phase of liquid nitrogen. Analytical flow cytometry was used to check the purity and quantity of each magnetically sorted T cell population. Genomic DNA was isolated from each sorted fraction and quantified by UV absorbance on a Nanodrop 2000c. The specimen sequenced was memory CD4+ T cells sorted from blood. The cell subset or site label of this sample denotes: CD45RA-negative fraction. The TCR comes from a woman in her 30s in good health.

The DNA sequence is as follows: TGTGCCAGCTCTACTGGGAGGTCTGCTGGAAACACCATATATTTT. The resulting protein is CASSTGRSAGNTIYF. The rearrangement combines TRBV7-2 with TRBJ1-3; no D gene is confidently identified. V is reduced by 8 bases and J by 2 bases, leaving a spacing of 16 bases between them. From cysteine to phenylalanine, the CDR3 is 15 amino acids long. The kept DNA is CDR3 alone, 45 bases in frame from the first base. In the germline V gene, CDR1 corresponds to SGHTA and CDR2 to FQGNSA.